The clone carrying this T cell receptor (beta chain) has only one observation. The junction departs from germline at one end; a sequencing error may be responsible. Disease was node-negative on CT and PET/CT in all patients; none had prior chemotherapy, radiotherapy or other malignancies. This record belongs to a study of prognosis after radiotherapy for stage I lung cancer. The CDR3 length is 16 residues. In germline, CDR1 is LGHNA, CDR2 YNFKEQ. Multiplex PCR, run in two rounds, amplified TCR beta CDR3 from genomic DNA. First-round PCR used primers specific to each TRBV and TRBJ gene. TCRdb reprocessed the multiplex PCR reads via MiXCR and lists one record per CDR3 protein. This sample has over 25,000 distinct CDR3 sequences, with around 42% found just once.

This sequence originates from a donor over 45 with non-small cell lung cancer. V is TRBV4-2 and J is TRBJ2-7; the match to TRBD2 covers 12 bases. Sequenced here: PBMCs, sampled before or after stereotactic body radiation therapy (not recorded which). The CDR3 nucleotides are TGTGCCAGCAGACAAGATCCGCTAGCGGGGGGGAATGAGCAGTACTTC. It encodes CASRQDPLAGGNEQYF.